What follows describes a single T cell receptor (beta chain). The antigen remains unidentified. Deep-level running was used for the assay. Measured with immunoSEQ multiplex PCR; TCRdb has only the in-frame clones, and not every one. The sample includes 1,400,000 or so clones, approximately 98.5% of them seen just once. Germline CDR1 KGHSH, CDR2 LQKENI. The germline V and J ends were trimmed by 0 bases and 6 bases, with 16 bases remaining between them. This CDR3 is 16 amino acids long. These data are taken from a study of shared clonotypes between healthy human individuals. Study-wide findings and caveats: Among the subsets, naive ones generally showed larger estimated richness than memory ones.

Negatively enriched CD4+ T cells were divided by CD45RA into naive and memory. The receptor was derived from a man aged 30 to 39 in good health. The sequenced material came from naive CD4+ T cells sorted from blood. Subset meaning: CD45RA+ positively selected. This rearrangement joins TRBV18 to TRBJ2-3; the D call may be TRBD1 or TRBD2 (5 bases each). The CDR3 nucleotides are TGTGCCAGCTCACCACCCTCGGGGCCCCCCCGGGATACGCAGTATTTT. This encodes CASSPPSGPPRDTQYF. Filled out from reference TRBV18 and TRBJ2-3, the complete variable domain reads NAGVMQNPRHLVRRRGQEARLRCSPMKGHSHVYWYRQLPEEGLKFMVYLQKENIIDESGMPKERFSAEFPKEGPSILRIQQVVRGDSAAYFCASSPPSGPPRDTQYFGPGTRLTVL.